These 29 T cell receptor beta chains were sequenced from one sample in a study of T cell repertoires in cytomegalovirus infection. TCRdb redid the calling of the reads with MiXCR, one entry per CDR3 protein. The data show more than 650,000 distinct CDR3 sequences, with about 40% seen just once and 2.5% to 3.5% held by the top ten. Sequencing input: PBMCs. The receptors were sampled from a human donor in good health (CMV status not recorded). Some clones in this sample may be carry-over from other donors' samples.

This clonotype was seen a handful of times. This chain joins TRBV28 and TRBJ1-5; maybe TRBD1 (5 bases). Germline V CDR1 and CDR2: MDHEN, SYDVKM. The V end lost 3 bases, the J end lost 0 bases, and 15 bases lay between the germline ends. The CDR3 consists of 17 residues. CDR3 sequence: CASSFAGAVYSNQPQHF. The CDR3 DNA sequence: TGTGCCAGCAGTTTTGCTGGGGCAGTCTATAGCAATCAGCCCCAGCATTTT.

This clonotype came up many times. V usage is TRBV7-3 and J usage is TRBJ2-6, with D hard to call. The CDR3 consists of 15 residues. V shed 3 bases and J shed 4 bases, with 10 bases lying between them. Germline lookup yields CDR1 SGHTA and CDR2 FQGTGA. The CDR3 spells CASSFYTSGANVLTF. DNA for the CDR3: TGTGCCAGCAGCTTCTACACATCCGGGGCCAACGTCCTGACTTTC.

V is TRBV28 and J is TRBJ1-2; tentatively, D is TRBD1 (6 bases). The CDR3 sequence is 14 residues long. The germline CDR1 and CDR2 sequences are MDHEN and SYDVKM. V lost 4 bases to trimming and J lost 4 bases, with 13 bases between them. CDR3 bases: TGTGCCAGCAGTTCGCGGGGGCAAACCTATGGCTACACCTTC. Protein: CASSSRGQTYGYTF.

In its sample, this clonotype was seen many times. This chain joins TRBV28 and TRBJ2-7, with D possibly TRBD2 on 6 matching bases. V shed 7 bases and J shed 6 bases, with 22 bases lying between them. Germline CDR1 MDHEN, CDR2 SYDVKM. The CDR3 contains 15 residues. The CDR3 region has the DNA TGTGCCAGCAAAGACGGCGGGGAACCCCGGGGCGAGCAGTACTTC. Amino acid sequence: CASKDGGEPRGEQYF.

This clonotype appeared many times. The chain links TRBV19 to TRBJ2-2; D gene ambiguous. The CDR3 covers 13 residues. Germline CDR1 LNHDA, CDR2 SQIVND (reference sequence). V lost 1 base to trimming and J lost 2 bases, with 2 bases between them. In nucleotides, the CDR3 is TGTGCCAGTAGTATAGGTAACACCGGGGAGCTGTTTTTT. This codes for CASSIGNTGELFF.

This clonotype has a handful of counts. The junction departs from germline at one end; a sequencing error may be responsible. The chain carries TRBV7-8 and TRBJ2-1, with D maybe TRBD2 (5 bases). Germline CDR1 reads SGHVS; CDR2 reads FQNEAQ. This CDR3 comprises 15 residues. CDR3 region: CASRLVGGSYNEQFF. In DNA form, the CDR3 reads TGTGCCAGCCGCTTAGTAGGCGGGTCCTACAATGAGCAGTTCTTC.

The V and J genes are TRBV7-9 and TRBJ2-2; D is unresolved. Deletions cut 2 bases from V and 6 bases from J, with 10 bases between. Germline-derived CDR1 and CDR2 are SEHNR and FQNEAQ (reference sequence). CDR3 length: 14 residues. Written as DNA, the CDR3 is TGTGCCAGCAGCTTACCCCAGGTGTCCGGGGAGCTGTTTTTT. This sequence encodes CASSLPQVSGELFF.

A single count supports this clonotype. V is TRBV5-1 and J is TRBJ2-2, with a weak D call TRBD1 (6 bases). The CDR3 covers 17 residues. From germline, CDR1 is SGHRS and CDR2 YFSETQ. Trimming took off 4 bases at V and 0 bases at J, with 16 bases between the two ends. The CDR3 DNA is TGCGCCAGCAGCCTCCAATCGGGACAAACGAACACCGGGGAGCTGTTTTTT. As protein: CASSLQSGQTNTGELFF.

This clonotype was recorded a few times. The chain has TRBV23-1 and TRBJ2-3; 9 bases fit TRBD1. TRBV23-1 is sorted into the ORF group, with uncertain function. There are 16 residues in the CDR3. The V and J ends lost 4 bases and 6 bases, in that order; junction bases with no gene match: 11. CDR3 DNA: TGCGCCAGCAGTCCTCGATCCGGGACAGGGTCCGATACGCAGTATTTT. This sequence encodes CASSPRSGTGSDTQYF.

The sample holds a few counts of this clonotype. The V and J genes are TRBV5-1 and TRBJ2-3; weak D call: TRBD2 (6 bases). The V end lost 3 bases, the J end lost 2 bases, and 10 bases lay between the germline ends. Germline V gene lookup returns CDR1 SGHRS and CDR2 YFSETQ. This CDR3 is built from 14 residues. The CDR3 DNA reads TGCGCCAGCAGCTGGGGCGGGGCCACAGATACGCAGTATTTT. It translates to CASSWGGATDTQYF.

The genes are TRBV28 and TRBJ1-1, with D tentatively TRBD1 (6 bases). Trimming shortened V by 7 bases and J by 0 bases, and 24 bases separated the two germline ends. This CDR3 has 18 residues. Per germline, CDR1 MDHEN and CDR2 SYDVKM. The CDR3 nucleotides are TGTGCCAGCACCCCCTGGGTGGGGGCAAGGGGAATGAACACTGAAGCTTTCTTT. Translation gives CASTPWVGARGMNTEAFF.

A few counts support this clonotype. This rearrangement joins TRBV13 to TRBJ2-7; possibly TRBD2 for D (7 bases). Looked up from germline, CDR1 is PRHDT and CDR2 is FYEKMQ (reference sequence). The CDR3 sequence is 17 residues long. The ends were cut back, 5 bases at V and 0 bases at J, with 20 bases in the middle. CDR3 sequence (DNA): TGTGCCAGCAGCGGACAGATTAGCGGGTCAAGCTCCTACGAGCAGTACTTC. It codes for CASSGQISGSSSYEQYF.

This clonotype was counted between two and nine times. The J gene is TRBJ2-2, the V gene TRBV12-3 or TRBV12-4; D might be TRBD2 (6 bases). The V end was cut by 6 bases, the J end by 4 bases, with 15 bases between. The length of the CDR3 is 15 residues. The chain's CDR3 is CASSTGLHLTGELFF. The DNA of the CDR3 is TGTGCCAGCAGCACGGGACTCCACCTCACCGGGGAGCTGTTTTTT.

The genes are TRBV27 and TRBJ1-2, with a tentative D call TRBD1 (5 bases). The V gene lost 6 bases and the J gene lost 5 bases, with 13 bases spanning the gap. The CDR3 consists of 13 residues. Germline V lookup: CDR1 MNHEY, CDR2 SMNVEV (reference sequence). CDR3 DNA sequence: TGTGCCAGCAGCAACGGGACCCTATATGGCTACACCTTC. Residues: CASSNGTLYGYTF.

At least ten counts were recorded for this clonotype. V and J are TRBV7-2 and TRBJ2-7, with D hard to call. V was cut by 4 bases and J by 3 bases, with 13 bases left in between. This CDR3 spans 14 amino acids. From germline, CDR1 is SGHTA and CDR2 FQGNSA. CDR3 in amino acids: CASSSLGWGYEQYF. CDR3 coding DNA: TGTGCCAGCAGCTCTCTTGGTTGGGGCTACGAGCAGTACTTC.

This clonotype was picked up many times. The chain joins TRBV6-1 to TRBJ1-2; possible D gene TRBD1, 5 bases. The V end was cut by 4 bases, the J end by 3 bases, with 12 bases between. CDR1 MNHNS and CDR2 SASEGT come from the germline V gene. This CDR3 region has 14 residues. CDR3 residues: CASSAGRADYGYTF. The CDR3 coding sequence is TGTGCCAGCAGTGCGGGACGAGCTGACTATGGCTACACCTTC.

This clonotype was picked up a small number of times. The V gene is TRBV5-6, the J gene TRBJ1-5; a weak D match, TRBD1 (6 bases). This CDR3 region has 15 residues. The V and J ends lost 0 bases and 7 bases respectively, with 14 bases between them. Looked up from germline, CDR1 is SGHDT and CDR2 is YYEEEE. The CDR3 coding sequence is TGTGCCAGCAGCTTGGCCGAGGACAGTCGACAGCCCCAGCATTTT. Its protein product is CASSLAEDSRQPQHF.

This clonotype has at least ten counts. J is TRBJ2-2 and V is TRBV7-8; no reliable D call. This CDR3 spans 16 amino acids. The germline CDR1 and CDR2 sequences are SGHVS and FQNEAQ. The V end was cut by 2 bases, the J end by 7 bases, with 17 bases between. CDR3 protein: CASSLIGSEQIGELFF. The DNA of the CDR3 is TGTGCCAGCAGCTTAATAGGGTCTGAACAGATCGGGGAGCTGTTTTTT.

This clonotype has a handful of counts. The chain uses TRBV28 and TRBJ2-7; the D is unclear. Germline V gene lookup returns CDR1 MDHEN and CDR2 SYDVKM. V was clipped by 7 bases and J by 3 bases, with 19 bases between them. The CDR3 covers 15 residues. The DNA for the CDR3 is TGTGCCAGCACCATTGCTCAGACATACTTCTACGAGCAGTACTTC. Its translation: CASTIAQTYFYEQYF. Drawing the rest from reference TRBV28 and TRBJ2-7, the complete variable domain is DVKVTQSSRYLVKRTGEKVFLECVQDMDHENMFWYRQDPGLGLRLIYFSYDVKMKEKGDIPEGYSVSREKKERFSLILESASTNQTSMYLCASTIAQTYFYEQYFGPGTRLTVT.

This sequence joins TRBV20-1 and TRBJ2-7; TRBD1 matches at 8 bases. The V gene end was trimmed by 1 base and the J gene end by 1 base; junction bases not matched to a gene: 6. CDR1 DFQATT and CDR2 SNEGSKA come from the germline V gene (reference sequence). This CDR3 is built from 15 residues. The CDR3 DNA is TGCAGTGCTAGAGGTTTCGGACAGGGATCCTACGAGCAGTACTTC. As protein: CSARGFGQGSYEQYF.

The V gene is TRBV6-5, the J gene TRBJ1-1; no definite D call. This CDR3 spans 15 amino acids. Trimming pared 0 bases from V and 0 bases from J, leaving 8 bases between. Germline V gene lookup returns CDR1 MNHEY and CDR2 SVGAGI. The DNA of the CDR3 is TGTGCCAGCAGTTACTCGGCAGAGTTGAACACTGAAGCTTTCTTT. Protein: CASSYSAELNTEAFF.

With respect to this clonotype: A much more abundant neighbour one base away suggests this may be a read error. This chain links TRBV7-2 with TRBJ2-7; D not resolved. Germline V lookup: CDR1 SGHTA, CDR2 FQGNSA. There are 17 residues in the CDR3. CDR3: CASSLDSGQRDSYEQSF. The CDR3, as DNA: TGTGCCAGCAGCTTAGACAGTGGTCAGAGAGACTCCTACGAGCAGTCCTTC.

This clonotype has a handful of counts. The J gene is TRBJ1-5, the V gene TRBV6-2 or TRBV6-3; maybe TRBD1 (5 bases). The CDR3 totals 16 residues. With 1 base removed from V and 1 base from J, the gap between germline ends came to 11 bases. Germline V gene data show CDR1 as MNHEY and CDR2 as SVGEGT. For the CDR3, the DNA is TGTGCCAGCAGTTACTTTGGGGCAGGGAGCAATCAGCCCCAGCATTTT. Translation: CASSYFGAGSNQPQHF.

The chain carries TRBV27 and TRBJ2-7; no firm D call. The ends were cut back, 4 bases at V and 3 bases at J, with 10 bases in the middle. Germline V CDR1 and CDR2: MNHEY, SMNVEV (reference sequence). This CDR3 spans 13 amino acids. The CDR3 sequence: CASSSITGYEQYF. CDR3 DNA: TGTGCCAGCAGTTCCATTACTGGCTACGAGCAGTACTTC.

The chain carries TRBV19 and TRBJ2-1; TRBD2 matches 9 bases. The CDR3 is 17 residues long. The V and J ends lost 5 bases and 0 bases, in that order; junction bases with no gene match: 8. CDR1 and CDR2 from the germline V gene are LNHDA and SQIVND (reference sequence). The CDR3 DNA reads as TGTGCCAGTAGTTCAACCTTAGCGGGAGCCTCCTACAATGAGCAGTTCTTC. Translation: CASSSTLAGASYNEQFF.

The chain has TRBV20-1 and TRBJ1-2, with D uncertain. Per germline, CDR1 DFQATT and CDR2 SNEGSKA (reference sequence). CDR3 length: 11 residues. Trimming shortened V by 5 bases and J by 6 bases, and 10 bases separated the two germline ends. CDR3 bases: TGCAGTGCTCTAGCGGAGGATGGCTACACCTTC. Translation: CSALAEDGYTF.

This clonotype was detected only a few times. CDR3 loop: CASSASERRNEQFF. Here the CDR3 DNA reads TGTGCCAGCAGTGCAAGTGAAAGGAGGAATGAGCAGTTCTTC. The rearrangement links TRBV2 to TRBJ2-1; tentative D call: TRBD2 (5 bases). Trimming took 4 bases from V and 7 from J, leaving 14 bases between them. The germline gives CDR1 SNHLY, CDR2 FYNNEI. This CDR3 is 14 amino acids long.

This clonotype was seen only a few times. The chain links TRBV6-2 or TRBV6-3 to TRBJ2-5, with D perhaps TRBD1 (5 bases). Germline V gene lookup returns CDR1 MNHEY and CDR2 SVGEGT. V gave up 2 bases and J gave up 3 bases, with 16 bases separating them. CDR3 length equals 16 residues. For the CDR3, the DNA is TGTGCCAGCAGTTACCCCAGACGACAGAAAGAAGAGACCCAGTACTTC. Its protein product is CASSYPRRQKEETQYF.

This clonotype has more than one count but fewer than ten. V usage is TRBV28 and J usage is TRBJ1-6; D is unresolved. The germline V and J ends were trimmed by 2 bases and 10 bases, with 15 bases remaining between them. Looked up from germline, CDR1 is MDHEN and CDR2 is SYDVKM. There are 15 residues in the CDR3. The CDR3 nucleotides read TGTGCCAGCAGTTTACGGTTCCAAGGGATCTCACCCCTCCACTTT. It is translated as CASSLRFQGISPLHF.